Sequencing of this TCR beta chain was carried out in a study of long-term antiretroviral therapy in people with HIV. V dropped 5 bases and J dropped 4; count of bases not matched to a gene: 9. This CDR3 spans 15 amino acids. Germline loops: CDR1 SGHTA, CDR2 FQGNSA. Running of the v3.0 immunoSEQ assay took place at survey level. The assay was immunoSEQ multiplex PCR, and TCRdb's table has in-frame clones only and misses some. The profile shows around 25,000 clones, about 86% of them singletons. The sample in question was unsorted PBMCs, obtained 3 years after starting antiretroviral therapy. The sequence was collected from a man between 18 and 29 years old with HIV. The chain is built from TRBV7-2 and TRBJ2-7; 9 nucleotides line up with TRBD2. The CDR3 region has the DNA TGTGCCAGCAGCCCATCCGGGACTAGCCCTTACGAGCAGTACGTC. The encoded protein is CASSPSGTSPYEQYV.